In this sample, the clone carrying this TCR beta chain turned up many times. Its antigen is not identified. The sample originates from a study of beta chain features in type 1 diabetes. Study as a whole: The study found patients and healthy donors alike in age, gender and cell yields.

The germline V gene has CDR1 MGHRA and CDR2 YSYEKL. This CDR3 has 15 residues. V gave up 0 bases and J gave up 5 bases; unmatched junction bases: 5. Findings and caveats of the study: More deletions and fewer insertions at VDJ junctions were seen in type 1 diabetes patients. PCR may have favored shorter templates equally in patients and controls. When Type 1 diabetes patients were examined, their TCRB CDR3s proved moderately but significantly shorter in all four CD4+ subsets. Naive, central memory and Treg TCRB repertoires appeared more alike in patients than in healthy donors.

Sequencing targeted expressed TCRB transcripts, as all isolated RNA had been reverse transcribed. Clones were read by immunoSEQ multiplex PCR, and TCRdb kept only the in-frame ones, dropping some. In the table there are 150,000 to 200,000 clones, approximately 10% of which are singletons. The clonotype originates from a woman aged 25-40 years with type 1 diabetes. Sequenced material: central memory CD4+ T cells from blood. The chain joins TRBV4-1 to TRBJ1-2; 8 bases agree with TRBD1. This chain's CDR3 is CASSQDGQGRYGYTF. CDR3 DNA: TGCGCCAGCAGCCAAGACGGACAGGGAAGGTATGGCTACACCTTC.